The sequence of this T cell receptor beta chain was determined in a study of T cell repertoires in cytomegalovirus infection. Whole-study context: HLA-B-restricted CMV epitopes that are well studied, plus recently identified HLA-C-restricted ones, were used by the study. Both CMV infection and a matching HLA type were indicated by public TCR beta signatures.

This clonotype was detected only a few times. Its specificity is unknown. Trimming took off 4 bases at V and 8 bases at J, with 9 bases between the two ends. The CDR3 has 12 residues. Germline V lookup: CDR1 SGHVS, CDR2 FNYEAQ. Each CDR3 protein gets one entry after TCRdb re-called the reads with MiXCR. Among roughly 990,000 distinct CDR3 sequences, roughly 31% were seen once, and the ten largest hold over 12%. The J gene is TRBJ2-1, the V gene TRBV7-6; D unclear. The input for sequencing was cultured CD8+ T cells from PBMCs, taken from culture after CMV antigen stimulation. The receptor's source is a human donor in good health (CMV status not recorded). Some clones in this sample may be carry-over from other donors' samples. The chain's CDR3 is CASSSDGYEQFF. CDR3 DNA sequence: TGTGCCAGCAGCTCGGACGGGTATGAGCAGTTCTTC.